What follows are 27 T cell receptor beta chains derived from one specimen sequenced in a study of blood T cell repertoires in COVID-19. Only in-frame clones appear in the TCRdb table, and some are missing; sequencing was by immunoSEQ multiplex PCR. The sample holds about 49,000 clones, around 86% seen once. Sequences were obtained from peripheral blood. Receptor source: a woman aged 80 or over with COVID-19, enrolled during active disease.

The sample holds a few counts of this clone. The chain links TRBV6-2 or TRBV6-3 to TRBJ2-1; D is undetermined. The V end lost 4 bases, the J end lost 7 bases, and 11 bases lay between the germline ends. CDR1 and CDR2 (germline): MNHEY, SVGEGT. This CDR3 is 13 amino acids long. The CDR3 loop is CASSSTSRNEQFF. In nucleotides, the CDR3 is TGTGCCAGCAGTTCCACTTCTAGGAATGAGCAGTTCTTC.

The CDR3 is CASSHLRSSYNEQFF. The CDR3 DNA sequence: TGTGCCAGCAGCCATCTAAGGAGCTCCTACAATGAGCAGTTCTTC. The chain couples TRBV4-2 to TRBJ2-1; D is uncertain. The CDR3 is 15 amino acids. Germline V gene sequence: CDR1 LGHNA, CDR2 YNFKEQ. The ends were cut back, 3 bases at V and 0 bases at J, with 9 bases in the middle.

The chain joins TRBV10-3 to TRBJ2-1; 14 bases are a match to TRBD2. Germline values: CDR1 ENHRY, CDR2 SYGVKD. The length of the CDR3 is 16 residues. With V trimmed by 2 bases and J by 7 bases, 4 bases remained unmatched. CDR3 coding DNA: TGTGCCATCAGTGAGCCCGGACTAGCGGGAGGAAATGAGCAGTTCTTC. It translates to CAISEPGLAGGNEQFF.

V usage is TRBV18 and J usage is TRBJ2-2; 10 nucleotides match TRBD2. This CDR3 has 17 amino acids. After removal of 3 bases from V and 2 bases from J, the junction contained 6 bases not matched to a gene. The germline V gene encodes CDR1 KGHSH and CDR2 LQKENI. CDR3 DNA sequence: TGTGCCAGCTCACCGCAGAGGACTAGCGGCAACACCGGGGAGCTGTTTTTT. Protein product: CASSPQRTSGNTGELFF.

The chain uses TRBV5-4 and TRBJ1-3; D is perhaps TRBD1 (5 bases). CDR1 is SGHNT and CDR2 is YYREEE in the germline V gene (reference sequence). The CDR3 loop spans 14 amino acids. Trimming cost V 4 bases and J 0 bases, with 8 bases left between them. CDR3 in DNA: TGTGCCAGCAGCCCGACAGACTCTGGAAACACCATATATTTT. Its protein product is CASSPTDSGNTIYF.

This clone was found once. The chain recombines TRBV6-6 with TRBJ1-6; D is unresolved. The CDR3 loop spans 13 amino acids. Trimming left V 7 bases short and J 3 bases short, with 7 bases between. CDR1 and CDR2 (germline): MNHNY, SVGAGI (reference sequence). The DNA for the CDR3 is TGTGCCAGCATTAACAACTATAATTCACCCCTCCACTTT. It encodes CASINNYNSPLHF.

This chain joins TRBV4-1 and TRBJ2-7, with D tentatively TRBD2 (6 bases). The CDR3 spans 16 residues. The V gene lost 0 bases and the J gene lost 0 bases, with 12 bases spanning the gap. Germline V gene lookup returns CDR1 MGHRA and CDR2 YSYEKL. The CDR3 here is CASSQDPRENSYEQYF. For the CDR3, the DNA is TGCGCCAGCAGCCAAGATCCCCGGGAGAACTCCTACGAGCAGTACTTC.

The chain joins TRBV5-1 to TRBJ2-1, with TRBD2 matching 10 bases. V was clipped by 6 bases and J by 5 bases; unmatched bases: 5. CDR1 is SGHRS and CDR2 is YFSETQ in the germline V gene. CDR3 size: 14 residues. CDR3 coding DNA: TGCGCCAGCACTAGACTAGCGGGTAACAATGAGCAGTTCTTC. It encodes CASTRLAGNNEQFF.

As regards this clone: Other nucleotide sequences in the sample specify the same CDR3. The rearrangement joins TRBV20-1 to TRBJ1-1; no clear D. Between the trimmed V and J ends, which lost 3 bases and 3 bases, there was a span of 5 bases. Germline V CDR1 and CDR2: DFQATT, SNEGSKA (reference sequence). The CDR3 has 11 amino acids. CDR3 residues: CSASPDTEAFF. CDR3 nucleotides: TGCAGTGCTAGCCCCGACACTGAAGCTTTCTTT.

In its sample, this clone was seen once. This chain uses TRBV27 with TRBJ1-4; D unclear. The V gene lost 5 bases and the J gene lost 3 bases, with 10 bases spanning the gap. Germline V gene data show CDR1 as MNHEY and CDR2 as SMNVEV (reference sequence). This CDR3 has 14 residues. The CDR3 nucleotides read TGTGCCAGCAGTCTGACAAGGCCTAATGAAAAACTGTTTTTT. Amino acid sequence: CASSLTRPNEKLFF.

The rearrangement joins TRBV6-5 to TRBJ2-5; D possibly corresponds to TRBD1 (6 bases). This CDR3 contains 14 residues. The V end lost 0 bases, the J end lost 5 bases, and 10 bases lay between the germline ends. In germline, CDR1 is MNHEY, CDR2 SVGAGI. CDR3 sequence (DNA): TGTGCCAGCAGTTACTCTTACAGGGTGGAGACCCAGTACTTC. This encodes CASSYSYRVETQYF.

This clone came up once. The J gene is TRBJ1-2, the V gene TRBV12-3 or TRBV12-4; the match to TRBD1 covers 10 bases. The CDR3 spans 13 residues. J gave up 8 bases and V 6 bases, and 6 bases lay outside the gene matches. CDR3: CASSRQGARGYTF. In nucleotides, the CDR3 is TGTGCCAGCAGCCGACAGGGGGCGCGGGGCTACACCTTC.

This sequence joins TRBV30 and TRBJ1-3; 9 nucleotides line up with TRBD1. After removal of 3 bases from V and 2 bases from J, the junction contained 11 bases not matched to a gene. Germline V gene sequence: CDR1 GTSNPN, CDR2 SVGIG (reference sequence). The CDR3 sequence is 17 residues long. The CDR3 DNA follows: TGTGCCTGGAGAAATAACCCGGGACAGGGAACTGGAAACACCATATATTTT. This translates into CAWRNNPGQGTGNTIYF.

V and J are TRBV28 and TRBJ2-1; 7 bases are shared with TRBD1. The CDR3 is made up of 20 amino acids. Trimming at V came to 6 bases and at J to 3 bases, leaving 23 bases not matched to a gene. From germline, CDR1 is MDHEN and CDR2 SYDVKM. CDR3 protein: CASSLPDRRHLTLHYNEQFF. CDR3 in DNA: TGTGCCAGCAGCCTCCCGGACAGGCGACACCTTACCCTTCACTACAATGAGCAGTTCTTC. The full variable domain, rest sourced from reference TRBV28 and TRBJ2-1, is DVKVTQSSRYLVKRTGEKVFLECVQDMDHENMFWYRQDPGLGLRLIYFSYDVKMKEKGDIPEGYSVSREKKERFSLILESASTNQTSMYLCASSLPDRRHLTLHYNEQFFGPGTRLTVL.

The chain links TRBV15 to TRBJ2-7; 13 positions agree with TRBD2. Per germline, CDR1 LNHNV and CDR2 YYDKDF (reference sequence). The CDR3 has 18 amino acids. The J segment lost 3 bases and the V segment lost 0 bases, leaving 8 bases of the junction unmatched. The CDR3 sequence: CATSREDRGLAGRYEQYF. In DNA, the CDR3 is TGTGCCACCAGCAGAGAAGATAGGGGACTAGCGGGGCGCTACGAGCAGTACTTC.

V usage is TRBV29-1 and J usage is TRBJ1-1; perhaps TRBD1 as D (5 bases). The CDR3 runs to 14 residues. Germline V gives CDR1 SQVTM, CDR2 ANQGSEA. V lost 7 bases and J lost 0, with 15 bases in between. CDR3 bases: TGCAGCGCCGGCGCGGGGGGGATGAACACTGAAGCTTTCTTT. Protein sequence: CSAGAGGMNTEAFF.

The genes are TRBV3-1 (or the pseudogene TRBV3-2) and TRBJ2-1; TRBD2 matches 11 bases. The V gene end was trimmed by 4 bases and the J gene end by 1 base; junction bases not matched to a gene: 9. CDR1 is LGHDT and CDR2 is YNNKEL in the germline V gene (reference sequence). The CDR3 is 18 residues long. The CDR3 region is CASSPLAGGPFSYNEQFF. The CDR3 DNA reads as TGTGCCAGCAGCCCTTTAGCGGGAGGGCCCTTTTCCTACAATGAGCAGTTCTTC.

The chain employs TRBV28 and TRBJ2-1; TRBD2 aligns across 8 bases. Germline V gene lookup returns CDR1 MDHEN and CDR2 SYDVKM. This CDR3 spans 15 amino acids. V shed 6 bases, J shed 10 bases, and the junction held 14 bases outside the gene matches. CDR3 DNA sequence: TGTGCCAGCAGCCCGGGACTAGTCTATCCCACGGAGCAGTTCTTC. Its translation: CASSPGLVYPTEQFF.

The rearrangement links TRBV7-9 to TRBJ2-3, with a possible D match to TRBD2 (5 bases). The V and J ends lost 7 bases and 5 bases respectively, with 25 bases between them. The CDR3 has 17 amino acids. Germline CDR1 is SEHNR and CDR2 is FQNEAQ (reference sequence). The CDR3, as DNA: TGTGCCAGCACCACCTTCTCTTACGAGGGATGGGGAGATACGCAGTATTTT. It specifies CASTTFSYEGWGDTQYF.

The V and J genes are TRBV7-6 and TRBJ1-1; 9 nucleotides agree with TRBD1. The CDR3 is 16 amino acids. Germline V lookup: CDR1 SGHVS, CDR2 FNYEAQ. With V trimmed by 5 bases and J by 1 base, 8 bases remained unmatched. The CDR3, as DNA: TGTGCCAGCAGCGGGGTTGTGGGACAGGGGAACACTGAAGCTTTCTTT. Encoded protein: CASSGVVGQGNTEAFF.

This clone was seen a few times. This chain links TRBV10-2 with TRBJ1-1; D is ambiguous. The germline V and J ends were trimmed by 7 bases and 1 base, with 7 bases remaining between them. This CDR3 contains 12 residues. CDR1 is WSHSY and CDR2 is SAAADI in the germline V gene. CDR3 sequence (DNA): TGCGCCAGCAAAGCAGGGAACACTGAAGCTTTCTTT. It is translated as CASKAGNTEAFF.

This chain connects TRBV7-2 to TRBJ2-2; D gene unclear. The CDR3 totals 14 residues. With 5 bases removed from V and 0 bases from J, the gap between germline ends came to 7 bases. CDR1 is SGHTA, CDR2 FQGNSA, per germline. CDR3 sequence (DNA): TGTGCCAGCAGCCCCCCCACGAACACCGGGGAGCTGTTTTTT. The encoded protein is CASSPPTNTGELFF.

The gene calls are TRBV24-1 and TRBJ2-1, with 9 bases lining up with TRBD1. Trimming cost V 2 bases and J 6 bases; bases outside gene matches: 4. Per the germline V gene, CDR1 is KGHDR and CDR2 is SFDVKD. The length of the CDR3 is 15 residues. The DNA for the CDR3 is TGTGCCACCAGTGATTGGACAGGGGTTGTCAATGAGCAGTTCTTC. It translates to CATSDWTGVVNEQFF.

This clone was observed a single time. The rearrangement uses TRBV18 and TRBJ1-1; D is unclear. CDR1 is KGHSH, CDR2 LQKENI, per germline. The V and J ends lost 1 base and 1 base respectively, with 16 bases between them. This CDR3 has 17 amino acids. In nucleotides, the CDR3 is TGTGCCAGCTCACCACAGAGGGCAAGTCGGGGGAACACTGAAGCTTTCTTT. Translated, it gives CASSPQRASRGNTEAFF.

This sequence joins TRBV29-1 and TRBJ1-1; possibly TRBD1 for D (6 bases). V lost 7 bases and J 0 bases, leaving 18 bases between the germline ends. This CDR3 spans 15 amino acids. The germline V gene encodes CDR1 SQVTM and CDR2 ANQGSEA. CDR3 DNA: TGCAGCGCTGAGCGCAGGGGCTTCATGAACACTGAAGCTTTCTTT. It is translated as CSAERRGFMNTEAFF. Variable domain in full (rest from reference TRBV29-1 and TRBJ1-1): SAVISQKPSRDICQRGTSLTIQCQVDSQVTMMFWYRQQPGQSLTLIATANQGSEATYESGFVIDKFPISRPNLTFSTLTVSNMSPEDSSIYLCSAERRGFMNTEAFFGQGTRLTVV.

The chain employs TRBV27 and TRBJ2-5; 11 positions agree with TRBD1. This CDR3 contains 14 residues. The V and J ends lost 8 bases and 7 bases, in that order; junction bases with no gene match: 9. Germline CDR1 is MNHEY and CDR2 is SMNVEV (reference sequence). The CDR3 DNA reads as TGTGCCAGCCGTGAGGACAGGGGGCTAGGGACCCAGTACTTC. This encodes CASREDRGLGTQYF.

The chain combines TRBV28 with TRBJ1-3; tentatively, D is TRBD1 (5 bases). The CDR3 is made up of 15 amino acids. The germline V and J ends were trimmed by 1 base and 9 bases, with 16 bases remaining between them. Germline V gives CDR1 MDHEN, CDR2 SYDVKM. CDR3 DNA sequence: TGTGCCAGCAGTTTATCCGGACACTGGAGGGCCACCATATATTTT. It encodes CASSLSGHWRATIYF.